This is a list of T cell receptor beta chains from one sample in a study of PD-1 blockade in mismatch repair-deficient tumors. The data were produced by immunoSEQ multiplex PCR, yet TCRdb's version contains in-frame clones alone and is incomplete. The data hold roughly 25,000 clones, with 65% to 85% observed a single time. The sequences come from peripheral blood, collected 12 weeks after starting pembrolizumab. The receptors were gathered from an adult with mismatch repair-deficient cancer. CDR3s include the opening cysteine and the closing phenylalanine or tryptophan. Each record gives: clone size, V gene, J gene, CDR3 protein. Only some rows state a clone size, as once, few, many or a class for expanded clones.

.	TRBV2	TRBJ1-2	CASSETGRFNYGYTF
.	TRBV6-4	TRBJ2-3	CASSVAGETDTQYF
.	TRBV10-1	TRBJ1-2	CASSENRAGSHYGYTF
.	TRBV7-9	TRBJ2-5	CASSLRGAGETQYF
medium-sized	TRBV21-1	TRBJ2-7	CASSKIGTGGSYEQYF
.	TRBV27	TRBJ2-7	CASSYDNAGAYEQYF
.	TRBV11-1	TRBJ2-1	CASSLSRGLAGNEQFF
once	TRBV19	TRBJ2-7	CASSMGHQTSYEQYF
.	TRBV30	TRBJ1-1	CAWRRGTEAFF
once	TRBV5-1	TRBJ1-1	CASSLGMTGRTEAFF
.	TRBV15	TRBJ2-7	CATGRLAGSYEQYF
.	TRBV6-4	TRBJ2-2	CASSDKAGANTGELFF
.	TRBV7-2	TRBJ2-4	CASSLAGVAKNIQYF
.	TRBV4-2	TRBJ1-1	CASSPGRSNTEAFF
.	TRBV7-9	TRBJ2-5	CASSLGRATRQTQYF
.	TRBV29-1	TRBJ2-7	CSVETGQDYEQYF
.	TRBV2	TRBJ2-7	CASREDRTGGPYEQYF
.	TRBV29-1	TRBJ2-7	CSVRNEYEQYF
.	TRBV5-1	TRBJ2-1	CASSGTSGHYNEQFF
.	TRBV6-6	.	CASSYTSGSYEQYF
.	TRBV5-4	TRBJ2-1	CASSLLTDSYNEQFF
.	TRBV13	TRBJ2-7	CASSLGLAGLYEQYF
few	TRBV5-4	TRBJ1-4	CASSEGGTDEKLFF
.	TRBV19	TRBJ2-1	CASSRGLFSSYNEQFF
.	TRBV14	TRBJ2-3	CASSQVTDTQYF
.	TRBV13	TRBJ1-1	CASTQTGGETEAFF
.	TRBV6-4	TRBJ2-3	CASSEGQGGTDTQYF
.	TRBV19	TRBJ2-7	CASSMGRGYEQYF
.	TRBV30	TRBJ1-2	CAWSSNYGYTF
.	TRBV5-4	TRBJ2-3	CASSLSGSDTQYF
.	TRBV4-1	TRBJ1-1	CASSQIRDRYTEAFF
.	TRBV7-9	TRBJ2-1	CASSLPKGPSYNEQFF
.	TRBV21-1	TRBJ1-1	CASSKGEAFF